This T cell receptor (beta chain) was captured by sequencing in a study of T cell responses to AZD1222 COVID-19 vaccine. The germline V gene encodes CDR1 SGDLS and CDR2 YYNGEE. The germline V and J ends were trimmed by 0 bases and 6 bases, with 10 bases remaining between them. The CDR3 is made up of 14 amino acids. TCRdb's copy holds only in-frame clones and misses some; the assay was immunoSEQ multiplex PCR. The sample has some 110,000 clones; roughly 92% are singletons. The chain is built from TRBV9 and TRBJ2-1; D is ambiguous. This TCR was sampled from an adult who received the AZD1222 COVID-19 vaccine. Sequences were derived from peripheral blood, sampled 28 days after the second AZD1222 dose. Written as DNA, the CDR3 is TGTGCCAGCAGCGTAGCTGTTACGAGCAATGAGCAGTTCTTC. Encoded protein: CASSVAVTSNEQFF. The full variable domain, rest sourced from reference TRBV9 and TRBJ2-1, is DSGVTQTPKHLITATGQRVTLRCSPRSGDLSVYWYQQSLDQGLQFLIQYYNGEERAKGNILERFSAQQFPDLHSELNLSSLELGDSALYFCASSVAVTSNEQFFGPGTRLTVL.